The T cell receptor (beta chain) described here comes from a study of cytomegalovirus exposure and HLA in healthy donors. The table came from immunoSEQ multiplex PCR; TCRdb's copy has only in-frame clones and leaves some out. The profile shows 150,000 to 200,000 clones, 75% to 90% of them singletons. CDR3 length: 16 amino acids. Trimming left V 6 bases short and J 1 base short, with 18 bases between. Per germline, CDR1 LGHNT and CDR2 FRNRAP. Sequencing input: PBMCs. The sequence derives from a man aged 18 to 30 in good health and CMV-seropositive. The chain combines TRBV12-5 with TRBJ1-1, with a tentative D call TRBD1 (5 bases). Written as DNA, the CDR3 is TGTGCTAGTGGCCCTACCTTCGCGACAGAGAACACTGAAGCTTTCTTT. Its protein product is CASGPTFATENTEAFF. Looking up the rest from reference TRBV12-5 and TRBJ1-1 gives the full variable domain: DARVTQTPRHKVTEMGQEVTMRCQPILGHNTVFWYRQTMMQGLELLAYFRNRAPLDDSGMPKDRFSAEMPDATLATLKIQPSEPRDSAVYFCASGPTFATENTEAFFGQGTRLTVV.